A selection of T cell receptor beta chains follows, all from one sample in a study of blood T cell repertoires in COVID-19. Method: immunoSEQ multiplex PCR; TCRdb's copy keeps in-frame clones and lacks some. The sample consists of 110,000 to 150,000 clones, about 89% of them appearing once. The sequenced sample was peripheral blood. The source of these receptors is a man aged 60-69 years with active or convalescent COVID-19. Each CDR3 is given with its conserved first and last residue. The D gene is left open where the match is weak. Clone size, where shown, is once, few, many, or a class for clones that have expanded.

TRBD2 | TRBJ2-1 | TRBV9 | . | TGTGCCAGCAGCTCGCGCTCTAGCGGGAGGGCCTATGAGCAGTTCTTC | CASSSRSSGRAYEQFF
. | TRBJ1-2 | TRBV7-9 | . | TGTGCCAGCAGCTTAGCGGCAGGGGCGAACTATGGCTACACCTTC | CASSLAAGANYGYTF
TRBD1 | TRBJ1-6 | TRBV28 | . | TGTGCCAGCAGTTTGGGACAGGGAAATTCACCCCTCCACTTT | CASSLGQGNSPLHF
TRBD1 | TRBJ1-2 | TRBV2 | . | TGTGCCAGCAGTGAAACGGCAGGGACAGTATATGGCTACACCTTC | CASSETAGTVYGYTF
. | TRBJ2-7 | TRBV3-1/TRBV3-2 | . | TGTGCCAGCAGCCAATACAGGGATGGGGAGCAGTACTTC | CASSQYRDGEQYF
. | TRBJ1-2 | TRBV5-4 | . | TGTGCCAGCAGCATCCAGGGTTCTTCCTATGGCTACACCTTC | CASSIQGSSYGYTF
. | TRBJ1-2 | TRBV21-1 | . | TGTGCCAGCATCCAACCCAGTTACATTAGGGGTGGCTACACCTTC | CASIQPSYIRGGYTF
TRBD2 | TRBJ2-3 | TRBV27 | once | TGTGCCAGCAGTTTTTCCGGGACGGGAGGGGGATCAGATACGCAGTATTTT | CASSFSGTGGGSDTQYF
TRBD1 | TRBJ1-4 | TRBV7-9 | once | TGTGCCAGCAGCTTAGATACAGGGGATGAAAAACTGTTTTTT | CASSLDTGDEKLFF
. | TRBJ1-2 | TRBV19 | . | TGTGCCAGTAGTGGTACAGGGACAAATCTTTTCTATGGCTACACCTTC | CASSGTGTNLFYGYTF
TRBD1 | TRBJ2-7 | TRBV9 | . | TGTGCCAGCAGCGGAAGAAACAGGGGCCCTCTTTGCGAGCAGTACTTC | CASSGRNRGPLCEQYF
TRBD1 | TRBJ2-1 | TRBV7-2 | . | TGTGCCAGCAGCGCAACCGGGACAGGGAACAATGAGCAGTTCTTC | CASSATGTGNNEQFF
TRBD2 | TRBJ2-2 | TRBV24-1 | . | TGTGCCACTAGGACTAGCGGGAGTGGGAACACCGGGGAGCTGTTTTTT | CATRTSGSGNTGELFF
. | TRBJ1-1 | TRBV6-5 | . | TGTGCCAGCAGTTCCTACAGGGAGCCGAACACTGAAGCTTTCTTT | CASSSYREPNTEAFF
TRBD1 | TRBJ1-3 | TRBV6-5 | . | TGTGCCAGCAGGAAGACAGGGGAGTGGAACACCATATATTTT | CASRKTGEWNTIYF
. | TRBJ2-7 | TRBV4-3 | . | TGCGCCAGCAGCCACTCTCAGGGCTACGAGCAGTACTTC | CASSHSQGYEQYF
TRBD1 | TRBJ1-4 | TRBV29-1 | . | TGCAGCGTAGGACAGGCAGGGGAAAAACTGTTTTTT | CSVGQAGEKLFF
TRBD1 | TRBJ2-1 | TRBV7-3 | . | TGTGCCAGCAGCCGGGGACAGAACAATGAGCAGTTCTTC | CASSRGQNNEQFF
. | TRBJ2-3 | TRBV4-2 | once | TGTGCCAGCAGCCAGCCGACCCCGAGGGTAGATACGCAGTATTTT | CASSQPTPRVDTQYF
. | TRBJ1-2 | TRBV18 | . | TGTGCCAGCTCACCTCAGGCAGGGGCGACGAGTTACTATGGCTACACCTTC | CASSPQAGATSYYGYTF
TRBD2 | TRBJ2-3 | TRBV7-9 | . | TGTGCCAGCAGCCCGGCCCTTTCCAGTAGCGGGAGTACAGATACGCAGTATTTT | CASSPALSSSGSTDTQYF
. | TRBJ1-1 | TRBV29-1 | . | TGCAGCGTTGGATTGGAGGCTTTCTTT | CSVGLEAFF
TRBD2 | TRBJ2-1 | TRBV5-1 | . | TGCGCCAGCAGCATAGCTAGCGGGAGGGCCAATGAGCAGTTCTTC | CASSIASGRANEQFF
. | TRBJ1-3 | TRBV4-2 | . | TGTGCCAGCAGCCAAGATTGGTTGAGCTCTGGAAACACCATATATTTT | CASSQDWLSSGNTIYF
. | TRBJ2-6 | TRBV12-5 | . | TGTGCTAGTGCCCCGTCTGGGGCCAACGTCCTGACTTTC | CASAPSGANVLTF
TRBD2 | TRBJ2-3 | TRBV11-2 | . | TGTGCCAGCAGCTCTCCCTTTAGCGGGACCAGCACAGATACGCAGTATTTT | CASSSPFSGTSTDTQYF
TRBD2 | TRBJ2-1 | TRBV9 | . | TGTGCCAGCAGCGTAGCTTGGGGACTAGCGGGGGGCAATGAGCAGTTCTTC | CASSVAWGLAGGNEQFF
TRBD1 | TRBJ2-4 | TRBV6-5 | . | TGTGCCAGCAGCCCGGTGGGACAGGCGACGGACTTC | CASSPVGQATDF
. | TRBJ1-5 | TRBV7-9 | . | TGTGCCAGCAGCTTAGGACAGTTTCAGCCCCAGCATTTT | CASSLGQFQPQHF
. | TRBJ1-2 | TRBV20-1 | . | TGCAGTGCTAGTAATGACATTTCAAACTATGGCTACACCTTC | CSASNDISNYGYTF
TRBD1 | TRBJ1-3 | TRBV6-6 | . | TGTGCCAGCAGTCGCGGACAGGGGGCGTCTGGAAACACCATATATTTT | CASSRGQGASGNTIYF
. | TRBJ1-1 | TRBV3-1/TRBV3-2 | . | TGTGCCTCTCGCGGGAGAACTGAAGCTTTCTTT | CASRGRTEAFF
. | TRBJ1-4 | TRBV3-1/TRBV3-2 | . | TGTGCCAGCAGCGGGCGGGGAGACGCAACTAATGAAAAACTGTTTTTT | CASSGRGDATNEKLFF
. | TRBJ1-2 | TRBV18 | . | TGTGCCAGCTCACCACTTGGGCGAGACTATGGCTACACCTTC | CASSPLGRDYGYTF
TRBD1 | TRBJ1-2 | TRBV6-2/TRBV6-3 | . | TGTGCCAGCACCCCCCGGGACAGGGCTAACTATGGCTACACCTTC | CASTPRDRANYGYTF
. | TRBJ2-7 | TRBV2 | . | TGTGCCAGCGCGCCTCAGGGAACGGGTGAGCAGTACTTC | CASAPQGTGEQYF
TRBD2 | TRBJ2-7 | TRBV29-1 | . | TGCAGCGTTCTGGGGGGGTACCACGAGCAGTACTTC | CSVLGGYHEQYF
. | TRBJ2-5 | TRBV2 | . | TGTGCCAGCAGTGAACTGGCAGAAGAGACCCAGTACTTC | CASSELAEETQYF
TRBD1 | TRBJ1-5 | TRBV4-2 | . | TGTGCCAGCAGCCAAGAACCACAGGGGAATCAGCCCCAGCATTTT | CASSQEPQGNQPQHF
TRBD2 | TRBJ2-3 | TRBV5-6 | . | TGTGCCAGCAGCTTGCCAGCGGGAGGAGGTGATACGCAGTATTTT | CASSLPAGGGDTQYF
TRBD1 | TRBJ1-5 | TRBV18 | . | TGTGCCAGCTCACCTACAACAGGGGTGGGCAATCAGCCCCAGCATTTT | CASSPTTGVGNQPQHF
. | TRBJ2-3 | TRBV5-1 | . | TGCGCCAGCAGCTCCGGGGACTTATCTAGCACAGATACGCAGTATTTT | CASSSGDLSSTDTQYF
. | TRBJ1-2 | TRBV19 | once | TGTGCCAGTAGTATGCGAGTCTATGGCTACACCTTC | CASSMRVYGYTF
. | TRBJ1-2 | TRBV3-1/TRBV3-2 | . | TGTGCCAGCAGCCAATTGCACACCGTAAAATCCGACTATGGCTACACCTTC | CASSQLHTVKSDYGYTF
. | TRBJ1-2 | TRBV18 | . | TGTGCCAGCTCACCACTCGGGTTCTCTAACTATGGCTACACCTTC | CASSPLGFSNYGYTF
. | TRBJ2-2 | TRBV4-3 | . | TGCGCCAGCAGCCAAGAACACAGCACCGGGGAGCTGTTTTTT | CASSQEHSTGELFF
TRBD1 | TRBJ1-4 | TRBV5-5 | . | TGTGCCAGCAGCCCCAAGGGGGCCAGTCTCGTGAATGAAAAACTGTTTTTT | CASSPKGASLVNEKLFF
TRBD2 | TRBJ2-1 | TRBV9 | . | TGTGCCAGCAGCGCGGGGGGGCTGGGGTACAATGAGCAGTTCTTC | CASSAGGLGYNEQFF
. | TRBJ2-1 | TRBV29-1 | . | TGCAGCTTCCTCGGGTCGCTTTTGAATGAGCAGTTCTTC | CSFLGSLLNEQFF
TRBD2 | TRBJ2-2 | TRBV4-2 | . | TGTGCCAGCAGCCACACTAGCGGGAGCGGAACCGGGGAGCTGTTTTTT | CASSHTSGSGTGELFF
. | TRBJ2-3 | TRBV5-4 | . | TGTGCCAGCATCCCGAAGCGATGGGAGTATTTT | CASIPKRWEYF
. | TRBJ2-1 | TRBV29-1 | . | TGCAGCGTTGAAGGCTCCGGGACACTCTACAATGAGCAGTTCTTC | CSVEGSGTLYNEQFF
. | TRBJ1-2 | TRBV19 | . | TGTGCCAGTAGGCACAGGGACACCTATGGCTACACCTTC | CASRHRDTYGYTF
. | TRBJ1-4 | TRBV6-5 | . | TGTGCCAGCAGTTTAACCGGGTCGACTAATGAAAAACTGTTTTTT | CASSLTGSTNEKLFF